This T cell receptor (beta chain) was sequenced for a study of vaccination and CD4 T cells after COVID-19. The treatment: approximately nine-day PBMC culture with coronavirus spike peptide pools or control peptides (ViraFEST assay). CD4+ T cells that had been cultured provided DNA sequenced with the Oncomine TCR Beta short-read assay. TCRdb re-called the PCR reads through MiXCR, storing one row per CDR3 protein. This sample carries approximately 17,000 distinct CDR3 sequences, approximately 58% of them seen once, and the ten largest clones take 15% to 20%. With regard to this clonotype: Its antigen is undetermined.

The source of this sequence is a human donor who had recovered from COVID-19. The specimen was CD4+ T cells from blood, cultured in vitro.

The CDR3: CASSYGLGEGEDTQYF. The DNA of the CDR3 is TGTGCCAGCAGCTACGGATTGGGGGAGGGTGAAGATACGCAGTATTTT. J is TRBJ2-3 and V is TRBV7-6, with TRBD2 identical over 7 bases. CDR3 length: 16 amino acids. The V gene's germline CDR1 is SGHVS and CDR2 FNYEAQ. J lost 5 bases, V lost 4 bases, and 12 bases had no gene match.